The 10 T cell receptor beta chains below all came from one sample that was sequenced in a study of glioma-infiltrating T cells after dendritic cell vaccination. Sequenced by immunoSEQ multiplex PCR; TCRdb stores in-frame clones only, minus some. The repertoire holds 20,000 to 30,000 clones, with roughly 89% as singletons. Time point reported: after dendritic cell vaccination, including at tumor progression/relapse. Sequences were derived from blood, sampled after dendritic cell vaccination. The receptor source for this set is a human donor with glioblastoma.

Notes on this clone: The same CDR3 also results from other DNA sequences found in this sample. This rearrangement joins TRBV18 to TRBJ1-5, with a tentative D call TRBD1 (5 bases). Trimming stripped 0 bases from V and 2 bases from J, with 8 bases between. The CDR3 consists of 15 residues. Germline V gene lookup returns CDR1 KGHSH and CDR2 LQKENI. The CDR3 nucleotides are TGTGCCAGCTCACCACCGGGGACTGGCAATCAGCCCCAGCATTTT. This sequence encodes CASSPPGTGNQPQHF.

V usage is TRBV5-1 and J usage is TRBJ1-5, with 8 nucleotides matching TRBD1. The CDR3 extends over 15 amino acids. CDR1 is SGHRS and CDR2 is YFSETQ in the germline V gene. Trimming cost V 4 bases and J 7 bases; bases outside gene matches: 10. The CDR3, as DNA: TGCGCCAGCAGCCTCCTCGGACAGGGAGGACAGCCCCAGCATTTT. Translation: CASSLLGQGGQPQHF.

In its sample, this clone was seen once. This chain connects TRBV2 to TRBJ2-7; TRBD1 agrees at 8 bases. The germline gives CDR1 SNHLY, CDR2 FYNNEI. The CDR3 is 13 amino acids. Trimming took 8 bases from V and 1 from J; bases not matched to a gene: 4. The CDR3 DNA reads TGTGCCAGCGCAGGGGGCCGATCCTACGAGCAGTACTTC. It is translated as CASAGGRSYEQYF.

This chain uses TRBV11-2 with TRBJ1-1, with TRBD1 as a possible D gene (5 bases). The CDR3 has 16 amino acids. Germline values: CDR1 SGHAT, CDR2 FQNNGV. V was shortened by 2 bases and J by 2 bases, with 15 bases between the two germline ends. CDR3 bases: TGTGCCAGCAGCTTACAGTGGGGCCAGAGAAACACTGAAGCTTTCTTT. It yields the protein CASSLQWGQRNTEAFF.

V and J are TRBV5-1 and TRBJ2-7; TRBD1 matches 9 bases. The CDR3 sequence is 15 residues long. Germline-derived CDR1 and CDR2 are SGHRS and YFSETQ. The ends lost 0 bases at V and 5 bases at J; junction bases unmatched: 6. The CDR3 nucleotides are TGCGCCAGCAGCTTGGGGGGACAGGGAGTGAACGAGCAGTACTTC. Its translation: CASSLGGQGVNEQYF.

This clone turned up a few times. The rearrangement uses TRBV4-1 and TRBJ2-4; 7 bases are a match to TRBD2. This CDR3 has 16 residues. V was pared by 6 bases and J by 8 bases, with 16 bases of the junction left unmatched. Germline assignment: CDR1 MGHRA and CDR2 YSYEKL. CDR3 bases: TGCGCCAGCAGGTTTAGGGTTCGTGGGGGGGAGGACATTCAGTACTTC. Translated, it gives CASRFRVRGGEDIQYF.

The V and J genes are TRBV10-3 and TRBJ1-1, with unresolved D. This CDR3 comprises 13 residues. CDR1 ENHRY and CDR2 SYGVKD come from the germline V gene. Trimming removed 6 bases from V and 2 bases from J, with 10 bases in between. CDR3 region: CAIREGFNTEAFF. CDR3 nucleotides: TGTGCCATCAGGGAGGGCTTTAACACTGAAGCTTTCTTT.

The V call is TRBV19, the J call TRBJ1-5, with D perhaps TRBD1 (6 bases). V lost 7 bases and J lost 7, with 14 bases in between. The CDR3 spans 13 residues. Germline CDR1 reads LNHDA; CDR2 reads SQIVND (reference sequence). CDR3 sequence reads: CASNTGGPQPQHF. CDR3 DNA: TGTGCCAGTAATACCGGGGGGCCCCAGCCCCAGCATTTT.

This chain uses TRBV5-4 with TRBJ2-7; 7 nucleotides agree with TRBD2. J lost 2 bases, V lost 4 bases, and 9 bases had no gene match. The CDR3 length is 15 residues. Germline CDR1 reads SGHNT; CDR2 reads YYREEE (reference sequence). In DNA form, the CDR3 reads TGTGCCAGCAGCAACCGGGACTATCAAACCTACGAGCAGTACTTC. This encodes CASSNRDYQTYEQYF.

CDR3 sequence: CASSSAGEGRGGYGYTF. The CDR3 DNA reads as TGTGCCAGCAGCTCGGCCGGTGAGGGGAGGGGGGGATATGGCTACACCTTC. The V gene is TRBV9, the J gene TRBJ1-2, with TRBD1 as a possible D gene (6 bases). The CDR3 runs 17 residues. V was cut by 4 bases and J by 5 bases, with 24 bases left in between. The germline CDR1 and CDR2 sequences are SGDLS and YYNGEE.